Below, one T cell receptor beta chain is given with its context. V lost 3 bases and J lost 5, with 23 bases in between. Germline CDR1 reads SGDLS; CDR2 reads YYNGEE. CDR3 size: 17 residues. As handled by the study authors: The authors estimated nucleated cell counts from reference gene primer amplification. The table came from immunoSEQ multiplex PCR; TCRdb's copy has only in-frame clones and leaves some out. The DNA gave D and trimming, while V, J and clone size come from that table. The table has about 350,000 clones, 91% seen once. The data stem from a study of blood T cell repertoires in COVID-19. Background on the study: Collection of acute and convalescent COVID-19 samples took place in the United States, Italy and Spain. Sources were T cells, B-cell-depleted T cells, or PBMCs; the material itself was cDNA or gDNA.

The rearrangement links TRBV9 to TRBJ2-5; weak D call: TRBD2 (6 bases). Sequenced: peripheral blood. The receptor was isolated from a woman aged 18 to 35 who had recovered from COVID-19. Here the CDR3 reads CASSETAGPPRVETQYF. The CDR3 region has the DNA TGTGCCAGCAGCGAGACCGCGGGGCCCCCCCGGGTTGAGACCCAGTACTTC.